There are a few counts of the clone carrying this T cell receptor (beta chain). Its specificity is unknown. CDR3 regions of TCR beta were amplified from RNA transcripts. RT-PCR in the first round used HTBI primers; a second-round multiplex PCR followed. TCRdb re-called the multiplex PCR reads through MiXCR, storing one row per CDR3 protein. The sample has about 1.2 million distinct CDR3 sequences, 35% to 40% seen once; the top ten hold 11%. The data derive from a study of Graves' ophthalmopathy and Graves' hyperthyroidism. Study-level findings and limits: Among expanded thyroid clonotypes above 0.001 frequency, most also occurred in blood.

This TCR was sampled from an adult man with Graves' hyperthyroidism. Sample: peripheral blood or thyroid tissue (not recorded which).

CDR3 nucleotide sequence: TGCAGCGTCCTCTTAGGGGATAGCAATCAGCCCCAGCATTTT. This translates into CSVLLGDSNQPQHF. The chain links TRBV29-1 to TRBJ1-5, with D possibly being TRBD1 (5 bases). The germline V and J ends were trimmed by 6 bases and 0 bases, with 12 bases remaining between them. This CDR3 spans 14 amino acids. Germline lookup yields CDR1 SQVTM and CDR2 ANQGSEA.